Shown below are 20 T cell receptor beta chains from a single sample sequenced in a study of cytomegalovirus exposure and HLA in healthy donors. The PCR contained 60 Vbeta and 13 Jbeta primers. Generated by immunoSEQ multiplex PCR, the TCRdb table keeps only in-frame clones and is missing some. This sample has 180,000 or so clones; 65% to 85% occur once, and the top ten carry approximately 1.3%. The source material was PBMCs. The source of these receptors is a girl between 10 and 17 years old in good health and CMV-seropositive.

The chain has TRBV6-1 and TRBJ2-3, with D possibly TRBD2 on 6 matching bases. The V end lost 0 bases, the J end lost 4 bases, and 14 bases lay between the germline ends. This CDR3 contains 16 residues. Germline loops: CDR1 MNHNS, CDR2 SASEGT. DNA of the CDR3: TGTGCCAGCAGTGAAGCGGAGCGCGGAGGGGCAGATACGCAGTATTTT. This sequence encodes CASSEAERGGADTQYF.

This chain joins TRBV27 and TRBJ1-1; no firm D call. V was shortened by 0 bases and J by 3 bases, with 11 bases between the two germline ends. Germline V gives CDR1 MNHEY, CDR2 SMNVEV (reference sequence). The length of the CDR3 is 15 residues. CDR3 in amino acids: CASSLSPGSDTEAFF. CDR3 DNA sequence: TGTGCCAGCAGTTTATCACCGGGATCGGACACTGAAGCTTTCTTT.

The chain couples TRBV28 to TRBJ2-4; tentative D call: TRBD2 (5 bases). CDR1 is MDHEN and CDR2 is SYDVKM in the germline V gene. V was pared by 1 base and J by 0 bases, with 19 bases between. This CDR3 has 19 residues. The CDR3, as DNA: TGTGCCAGCAGTTTATTTTTTCAAGGGAGTTTCTTAGCCAAAAACATTCAGTACTTC. This sequence encodes CASSLFFQGSFLAKNIQYF.

This chain links TRBV4-3 with TRBJ2-2; D ambiguous. Germline CDR1 and CDR2: LGHNA and YSLEER. This CDR3 contains 15 residues. Trimming took 4 bases from V and 1 from J, leaving 10 bases between them. CDR3 in amino acids: CASSLRTGNTGELFF. The CDR3 DNA reads as TGCGCCAGCAGCCTCCGAACCGGGAACACCGGGGAGCTGTTTTTT.

The chain uses TRBV11-2 and TRBJ1-1, with TRBD1 as a possible D gene (5 bases). The CDR3 runs to 14 residues. V lost 3 bases and J lost 5, with 13 bases in between. CDR1 and CDR2 from the germline V gene are SGHAT and FQNNGV. CDR3 in DNA: TGTGCCAGCAGCTTTATAATCTCAGGGACTGAAGCTTTCTTT. As protein: CASSFIISGTEAFF.

The chain links TRBV14 to TRBJ2-3, with 9 bases fitting TRBD2. Germline CDR1 is SGHDN and CDR2 is FVKESK. This CDR3 spans 16 amino acids. The V segment lost 4 bases and the J segment 7 bases; nucleotides outside the gene matches: 12. CDR3 protein: CASSPQREARLYTQYF. DNA of the CDR3: TGTGCCAGCAGCCCCCAGCGGGAGGCCCGTCTGTATACGCAGTATTTT.

The V and J genes are TRBV10-3 and TRBJ1-1, with TRBD1 matching over 9 bases. The germline gives CDR1 ENHRY, CDR2 SYGVKD. The V gene end was trimmed by 5 bases and the J gene end by 5 bases; junction bases not matched to a gene: 6. The CDR3 loop spans 14 amino acids. In nucleotides, the CDR3 is TGTGCCATCAGTTCCGGACAGGGGTCAACTGAAGCTTTCTTT. This codes for CAISSGQGSTEAFF.

The chain couples TRBV27 to TRBJ2-5; TRBD2 matches at 11 bases. After removal of 5 bases from V and 9 bases from J, the junction contained 11 bases not matched to a gene. The CDR3 is 15 amino acids. Looked up from germline, CDR1 is MNHEY and CDR2 is SMNVEV (reference sequence). CDR3 bases: TGTGCCAGCAGTGTCACCGGGACTAGCGGAGAAGCCCAGTACTTC. Translated, it gives CASSVTGTSGEAQYF.

This chain connects TRBV4-1 to TRBJ2-3; tentative D call: TRBD2 (6 bases). Deletions cut 2 bases from V and 5 bases from J, with 17 bases between. CDR3 length: 16 amino acids. The V gene's germline CDR1 is MGHRA and CDR2 YSYEKL. The CDR3, as DNA: TGCGCCAGCAGCCAACCTCTCGGGGGTAGTGGAGATACGCAGTATTTT. As protein: CASSQPLGGSGDTQYF.

The chain recombines TRBV5-1 with TRBJ2-4, with 8 bases identical to TRBD2. The length of the CDR3 is 16 residues. The V and J ends lost 0 bases and 1 base, in that order; junction bases with no gene match: 3. Germline CDR1 SGHRS, CDR2 YFSETQ. CDR3 region: CASSLGASGAKNIQYF. CDR3 DNA: TGCGCCAGCAGCTTGGGGGCTAGCGGGGCCAAAAACATTCAGTACTTC. Full variable domain (missing parts from reference TRBV5-1 and TRBJ2-4): KAGVTQTPRYLIKTRGQQVTLSCSPISGHRSVSWYQQTPGQGLQFLFEYFSETQRNKGNFPGRFSGRQFSNSRSEMNVSTLELGDSALYLCASSLGASGAKNIQYFGAGTRLSVL.

V is TRBV6-5 and J is TRBJ2-5; D not resolved. CDR1 and CDR2 (germline): MNHEY, SVGAGI. The ends were cut back, 0 bases at V and 2 bases at J, with 13 bases in the middle. This CDR3 contains 16 residues. Here the CDR3 DNA reads TGTGCCAGCAGTTACTCAGGTAGCCTGCCTCAAGAGACCCAGTACTTC. It translates to CASSYSGSLPQETQYF.

The J gene is TRBJ2-7, the V gene TRBV1; TRBD2, the table's D call, lacks a check against the DNA. TRBV1 is noted as a pseudogene. The CDR3 covers 14 residues. The CDR3 bases are TGCACCAGCAGCCATTTAGCGGGTTTGAACGAGCAGTACTTC. It translates to CTSSHLAGLNEQYF.

This sequence joins TRBV10-2 and TRBJ1-4; D is unresolved. Germline V gene data show CDR1 as WSHSY and CDR2 as SAAADI. The CDR3 totals 11 residues. V lost 0 bases, J lost 13 bases, and 6 bases lay in between. The CDR3 here is CASSESNRLFF. In DNA form, the CDR3 reads TGCGCCAGCAGTGAGTCGAACAGACTGTTTTTT.

This sequence joins TRBV5-1 and TRBJ2-5; a possible D gene is TRBD1 (7 bases). V lost 0 bases, J lost 1 base, and 16 bases lay in between. CDR1 is SGHRS and CDR2 is YFSETQ in the germline V gene. The CDR3 is 17 amino acids. CDR3: CASSLVPPGGFQETQYF. The CDR3 bases are TGCGCCAGCAGCTTGGTCCCCCCAGGGGGGTTCCAAGAGACCCAGTACTTC.

This clone was seen only once. The chain uses TRBV5-6 and TRBJ1-2; 7 positions match TRBD1. Germline V lookup: CDR1 SGHDT, CDR2 YYEEEE. V shed 3 bases and J 2 bases; nucleotides not matched to a gene: 1. This CDR3 is built from 13 residues. CDR3 in amino acids: CASSWGQNYGYTF. The CDR3 bases are TGTGCCAGCAGCTGGGGACAGAACTATGGCTACACCTTC.

This clone occurred once. V gene TRBV18 combines with J gene TRBJ1-5; D perhaps matches TRBD1 (5 bases). The ends were cut back, 1 base at V and 4 bases at J, with 11 bases in the middle. The CDR3 has 15 amino acids. Germline CDR1 KGHSH, CDR2 LQKENI. The CDR3 is CASSPRWTLNQPQHF. The CDR3 DNA reads as TGTGCCAGCTCACCACGGTGGACACTTAATCAGCCCCAGCATTTT. The full variable domain, in which reference TRBV18 and TRBJ1-5 provide the parts outside the CDR3, is NAGVMQNPRHLVRRRGQEARLRCSPMKGHSHVYWYRQLPEEGLKFMVYLQKENIIDESGMPKERFSAEFPKEGPSILRIQQVVRGDSAAYFCASSPRWTLNQPQHFGDGTRLSIL.

There are a few counts of this clone. In DNA form, the CDR3 reads TGTGCCAGCAGTGAATCCCCCCCATACGAGCAGTACTTC. This sequence encodes CASSESPPYEQYF. The V and J genes are TRBV25-1 and TRBJ2-7, with D uncertain. Trimming took 1 base from V and 4 from J, leaving 8 bases between them. The germline CDR1 and CDR2 sequences are MGHDK and SYGVNS. The CDR3 has 13 residues.

The chain has TRBV6-4 and TRBJ2-5; D is perhaps TRBD1 (6 bases). CDR3 length equals 14 residues. CDR1 and CDR2 from the germline V gene are MRHNA and SNTAGT. V gave up 6 bases and J gave up 4 bases, with 15 bases separating them. This CDR3 reads CASSPLQGAETQYF. CDR3 nucleotides: TGTGCCAGCAGCCCCTTACAGGGCGCAGAGACCCAGTACTTC.

The genes are TRBV10-2 and TRBJ2-1; D not certain. CDR1 WSHSY and CDR2 SAAADI come from the germline V gene. The ends were cut back, 5 bases at V and 8 bases at J, with 7 bases in the middle. CDR3 length: 11 amino acids. DNA of the CDR3: TGCGCCAGCAGTCCTACCTATGAGCAGTTCTTC. As protein: CASSPTYEQFF.

The chain links TRBV2 to TRBJ2-1; weak D call: TRBD1 (5 bases). V was clipped by 2 bases and J by 3 bases, with 5 bases between them. The CDR3 spans 13 residues. Germline V gene lookup returns CDR1 SNHLY and CDR2 FYNNEI. CDR3 DNA: TGTGCCAGCAGTGAAAGGGGCTACAATGAGCAGTTCTTC. Its translation is CASSERGYNEQFF.